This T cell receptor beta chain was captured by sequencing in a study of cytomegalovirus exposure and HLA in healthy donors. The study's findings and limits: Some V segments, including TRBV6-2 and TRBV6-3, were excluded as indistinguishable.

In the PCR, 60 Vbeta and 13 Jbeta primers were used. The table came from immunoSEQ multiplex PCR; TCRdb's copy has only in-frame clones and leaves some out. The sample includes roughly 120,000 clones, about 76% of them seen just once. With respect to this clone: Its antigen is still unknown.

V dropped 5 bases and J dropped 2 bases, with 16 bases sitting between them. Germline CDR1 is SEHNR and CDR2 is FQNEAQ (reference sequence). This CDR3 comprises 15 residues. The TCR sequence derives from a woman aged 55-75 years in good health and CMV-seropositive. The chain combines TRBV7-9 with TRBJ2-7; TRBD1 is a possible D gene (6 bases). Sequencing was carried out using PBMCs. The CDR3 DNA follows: TGTGCCAGCAGCACCTCGACAGGCGATACCTACGAGCAGTACTTC. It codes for CASSTSTGDTYEQYF.